The 15 T cell receptor beta chains reported below all come from one sample, sequenced in a study of shared clonotypes between healthy human individuals. Using immunoSEQ multiplex PCR, the repertoire was profiled, and TCRdb retains in-frame clones only, with some absent. The table records about half a million clones, approximately 77% of them present only once. Material: PBMCs. These TCRs come from a woman between 40 and 50 years old in good health. Some clones in this sample may be carry-over from other donors' samples.

This clone is classed as large. Other DNA sequences in this specimen translate into the identical CDR3. V is TRBV30 and J is TRBJ1-1; D may be TRBD1 (5 bases). Germline V gene lookup returns CDR1 GTSNPN and CDR2 SVGIG (reference sequence). The V end was cut by 3 bases, the J end by 5 bases, with 7 bases between. There are 11 residues in the CDR3. The CDR3 DNA is TGTGCCTGGAGGGACATGACTGAAGCTTTCTTT. Translated, it gives CAWRDMTEAFF.

This sequence joins TRBV28 and TRBJ1-1; D is unresolved. CDR1 MDHEN and CDR2 SYDVKM come from the germline V gene. Trimming pared 0 bases from V and 6 bases from J, leaving 5 bases between. The CDR3 is 12 residues long. CDR3 region: CASSLWGAEAFF. The CDR3 DNA reads TGTGCCAGCAGTTTATGGGGAGCTGAAGCTTTCTTT.

The chain carries TRBV28 and TRBJ1-2, with D perhaps TRBD1 (6 bases). Trimming removed 6 bases at V and 2 bases at J, with 13 bases between. This CDR3 region has 14 residues. Germline-derived CDR1 and CDR2 are MDHEN and SYDVKM. In DNA, the CDR3 is TGTGCCAGCAGGAGGGGGGGGGAAAACTATGGCTACACCTTC. Protein product: CASRRGGENYGYTF.

The V and J genes are TRBV5-3 and TRBJ2-7, with 11 bases matching TRBD2. TRBV5-3 is designated an ORF whose function remains uncertain. This CDR3 has 19 residues. The J segment lost 0 bases and the V segment lost 0 bases, leaving 11 bases of the junction unmatched. The CDR3 here is CARSLVGLAGGQSSYEQYF. CDR3 nucleotide sequence: TGTGCCAGAAGCTTGGTGGGTCTAGCGGGAGGCCAGAGCTCCTACGAGCAGTACTTC.

There are a few counts of this clone. The V gene is TRBV9, the J gene TRBJ2-7, with D tentatively TRBD1 (5 bases). Between the trimmed V and J ends, which lost 2 bases and 7 bases, there was a span of 13 bases. CDR1 and CDR2 from the germline V gene are SGDLS and YYNGEE. CDR3 length: 13 residues. The CDR3 region has the DNA TGTGCCAGCAGCGTGGACATTACGAGGGAGCAGTACTTC. It is translated as CASSVDITREQYF.

This sequence joins TRBV4-3 and TRBJ2-3; D is unresolved. The CDR3 sequence is 12 residues long. The V end was cut by 3 bases, the J end by 4 bases, with 5 bases between. CDR1 is LGHNA and CDR2 is YSLEER in the germline V gene. The CDR3 bases are TGCGCCAGCAGCCAGCAGGCAGATACGCAGTATTTT. Amino acids: CASSQQADTQYF.

The chain carries TRBV15 and TRBJ2-5, with a weak D call TRBD1 (6 bases). With 0 bases removed from V and 7 bases from J, the gap between germline ends came to 12 bases. CDR3 length: 14 amino acids. Germline V gene data show CDR1 as LNHNV and CDR2 as YYDKDF (reference sequence). The CDR3 sequence is CATSRDARGGTQYF. CDR3 bases: TGTGCCACCAGCAGAGATGCGAGAGGGGGGACCCAGTACTTC.

Comment on this clone: With a far larger clone one base away, a read error is the likely cause. The sample has other DNA sequences that encode this CDR3 too. V gene TRBV30 combines with J gene TRBJ2-1, with a tentative D call TRBD2 (6 bases). The length of the CDR3 is 11 residues. Per germline, CDR1 GTSNPN and CDR2 SVGIG (reference sequence). The CDR3 region is CAWSRGNEQFF. As DNA, the CDR3 is TGCGCCTGGAGCCGGGGGAATGAGCAGTTCTTC.

This chain joins TRBV28 and TRBJ2-7; 8 bases line up with TRBD2. CDR3 length: 15 amino acids. Germline CDR1 MDHEN, CDR2 SYDVKM. J gave up 4 bases and V 5 bases, and 10 bases lay outside the gene matches. The CDR3 here is CASSPRGGRLYEQYF. The DNA for the CDR3 is TGTGCCAGCAGTCCCCGGGGCGGGAGGCTTTACGAGCAGTACTTC.

J is TRBJ2-1 and V is TRBV2; unclear D gene. The CDR3 spans 13 residues. CDR1 is SNHLY, CDR2 FYNNEI, per germline. Trimming took off 5 bases at V and 10 bases at J, with 15 bases between the two ends. CDR3 bases: TGTGCCAGCAGTAGCGAAGGTGGGCGGGAGCAGTTCTTC. Translated, it gives CASSSEGGREQFF.

The chain uses TRBV7-3 and TRBJ2-7, with TRBD1 matching 11 bases. This CDR3 contains 14 residues. Germline CDR1 reads SGHTA; CDR2 reads FQGTGA. The V segment lost 5 bases and the J segment 6 bases; nucleotides outside the gene matches: 6. The CDR3 coding sequence is TGTGCCAGCAGCCCGGGACAGGGGGAAATCGAGCAGTACTTC. This sequence encodes CASSPGQGEIEQYF. Full variable domain (remainder filled in from reference TRBV7-3 and TRBJ2-7): GAGVSQTPSNKVTEKGKYVELRCDPISGHTALYWYRQSLGQGPEFLIYFQGTGAADDSGLPNDRFFAVRPEGSVSTLKIQRTERGDSAVYLCASSPGQGEIEQYFGPGTRLTVT.

This clone has just one count. The chain links TRBV9 to TRBJ1-4, with D uncertain. The CDR3 covers 17 residues. Trimming removed 0 bases at V and 8 bases at J, with 20 bases between. CDR1 SGDLS and CDR2 YYNGEE come from the germline V gene. CDR3 sequence: CASSVGGQVGIEEKLFF. In nucleotides, the CDR3 is TGTGCCAGCAGCGTAGGGGGTCAGGTGGGGATTGAGGAAAAACTGTTTTTT.

The chain employs TRBV5-1 and TRBJ2-1, with 8 bases lining up with TRBD2. The V gene's germline CDR1 is SGHRS and CDR2 YFSETQ. The J segment lost 1 base and the V segment lost 4 bases, leaving 7 bases of the junction unmatched. The CDR3 sequence is 16 residues long. This CDR3 reads CASSIKTSVSYNEQFF. The CDR3 region has the DNA TGCGCCAGCAGCATAAAGACTAGCGTGTCCTACAATGAGCAGTTCTTC. The full variable domain, with the rest looked up from reference TRBV5-1 and TRBJ2-1, is KAGVTQTPRYLIKTRGQQVTLSCSPISGHRSVSWYQQTPGQGLQFLFEYFSETQRNKGNFPGRFSGRQFSNSRSEMNVSTLELGDSALYLCASSIKTSVSYNEQFFGPGTRLTVL.

This clone has just one count. The chain links TRBV30 to TRBJ2-7; D is tentatively TRBD1 or TRBD2 (5 bases each). V lost 5 bases, J lost 3 bases, and 14 bases lay in between. This CDR3 has 13 amino acids. The germline gives CDR1 GTSNPN, CDR2 SVGIG (reference sequence). Here the CDR3 reads CAWCRGTVYEQYF. CDR3 nucleotides: TGTGCCTGGTGTAGAGGGACCGTCTACGAGCAGTACTTC.

The chain joins TRBV19 to TRBJ1-5, with a possible D match to TRBD1 (6 bases). Trimming stripped 6 bases from V and 6 bases from J, with 12 bases between. The CDR3 is 13 amino acids. The germline V gene encodes CDR1 LNHDA and CDR2 SQIVND (reference sequence). Here the CDR3 reads CASRGGAGQPQHF. The CDR3 region has the DNA TGTGCCAGTAGAGGGGGGGCAGGTCAGCCCCAGCATTTT.